Only a few counts were recorded for the clone carrying this T cell receptor (beta chain). Germline-derived CDR1 and CDR2 are SEHNR and FQNEAQ (reference sequence). V lost 2 bases and J lost 0, with 4 bases in between. This CDR3 is 14 amino acids long. Original processing notes: Using reference gene primer amplification, nucleated cell counts were estimated. Using immunoSEQ multiplex PCR, the repertoire was profiled, and TCRdb retains in-frame clones only, with some absent. The V and J calls and clone size are taken from that table; D and trimming were inferred from the DNA. This sample has about 240,000 clones, with roughly 76% found just once. This entry comes from a study of blood T cell repertoires in COVID-19.

The sample comprised peripheral blood. The receptor was derived from a woman older than 75 with COVID-19, enrolled during active disease. The gene calls are TRBV7-9 and TRBJ2-2; D remains ambiguous. CDR3 coding DNA: TGTGCCAGCAGCTTACGGGCGAACACCGGGGAGCTGTTTTTT. Translation: CASSLRANTGELFF.